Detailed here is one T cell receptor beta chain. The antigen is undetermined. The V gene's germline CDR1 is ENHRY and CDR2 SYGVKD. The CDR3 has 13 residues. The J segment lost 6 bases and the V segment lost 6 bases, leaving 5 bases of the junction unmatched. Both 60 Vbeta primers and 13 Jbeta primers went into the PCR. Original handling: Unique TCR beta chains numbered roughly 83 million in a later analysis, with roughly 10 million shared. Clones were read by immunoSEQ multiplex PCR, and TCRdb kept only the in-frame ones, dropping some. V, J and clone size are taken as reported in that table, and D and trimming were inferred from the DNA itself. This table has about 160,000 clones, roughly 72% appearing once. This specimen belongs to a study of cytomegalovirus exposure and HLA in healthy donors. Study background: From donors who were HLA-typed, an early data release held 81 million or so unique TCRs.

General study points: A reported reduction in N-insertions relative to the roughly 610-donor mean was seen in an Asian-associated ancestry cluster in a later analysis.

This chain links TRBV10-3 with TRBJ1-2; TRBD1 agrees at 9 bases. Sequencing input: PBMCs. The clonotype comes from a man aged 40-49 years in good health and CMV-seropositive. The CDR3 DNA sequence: TGTGCCATCAGCGACCGGGACAGGGATGGCTACACCTTC. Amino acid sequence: CAISDRDRDGYTF.